Following are 25 T cell receptor beta chains from one sample sequenced in a study of blood T cell repertoires in COVID-19. Using immunoSEQ multiplex PCR, the repertoire was profiled, and TCRdb retains in-frame clones only, with some absent. The sample carries some 130,000 clones, around 89% recorded once. The specimen sequenced was peripheral blood. These receptor sequences come from a man aged 50-60 years with active or convalescent COVID-19.

The genes are TRBV7-2 and TRBJ2-3, with 10 bases aligning to TRBD1. Trimming at V came to 5 bases and at J to 4 bases, leaving 6 bases not matched to a gene. Germline V gene data show CDR1 as SGHTA and CDR2 as FQGNSA. The CDR3 runs 15 residues. DNA of the CDR3: TGTGCCAGCAGCGATGGGACAGGGGCCGCAGATACGCAGTATTTT. This sequence encodes CASSDGTGAADTQYF.

V gene TRBV19 combines with J gene TRBJ1-1; D remains ambiguous. The CDR3 has 14 amino acids. V was clipped by 3 bases and J by 1 base, with 9 bases between them. Looked up from germline, CDR1 is LNHDA and CDR2 is SQIVND (reference sequence). In DNA form, the CDR3 reads TGTGCCAGTAGTATGAACACAAAGAACACTGAAGCTTTCTTT. Translating it yields CASSMNTKNTEAFF.

The chain carries TRBV3-1 (or the pseudogene TRBV3-2) and TRBJ2-5, with D unresolved. This CDR3 is 11 amino acids long. Germline CDR1 LGHDT, CDR2 YNNKEL (reference sequence). Trimming shortened V by 6 bases and J by 9 bases, and 11 bases separated the two germline ends. In DNA, the CDR3 is TGTGCCAGCAGGTCCCCCGGAGCCCAGTACTTC. Protein: CASRSPGAQYF.

The V gene is TRBV2, the J gene TRBJ2-1, with 7 positions matching TRBD1. CDR3 length equals 18 residues. CDR1 and CDR2 (germline): SNHLY, FYNNEI. V shed 6 bases, J shed 1 base, and the junction held 15 bases outside the gene matches. The CDR3 spells CASRGNRGRSGSYNEQFF. Here the CDR3 DNA reads TGTGCCAGCAGGGGGAACAGGGGCCGGAGTGGATCCTACAATGAGCAGTTCTTC.

The J gene is TRBJ1-1, the V gene TRBV2; 11 bases are shared with TRBD1. The CDR3 spans 13 residues. The V gene end was trimmed by 7 bases and the J gene end by 11 bases; junction bases not matched to a gene: 9. Germline CDR1 reads SNHLY; CDR2 reads FYNNEI. This CDR3 is CASTGTGGLTAFF. In DNA, the CDR3 is TGTGCCAGCACCGGGACAGGGGGGCTAACGGCTTTCTTT.

The chain joins TRBV6-1 to TRBJ2-2, with TRBD1 identical over 9 bases. Germline values: CDR1 MNHNS, CDR2 SASEGT. The junction had 16 bases not matched to a gene; V was cut back by 1 base and J by 7 bases. The CDR3 sequence is 19 residues long. CDR3 sequence: CASSEDVSNRGRLGGELFF. CDR3 nucleotide sequence: TGTGCCAGCAGTGAAGACGTGTCGAACAGGGGGCGGTTGGGCGGGGAGCTGTTTTTT.

This clone showed up just once. The V call is TRBV2, the J call TRBJ2-7, with D possibly TRBD2 on 6 matching bases. V was clipped by 7 bases and J by 4 bases, with 11 bases between them. Germline V gene data show CDR1 as SNHLY and CDR2 as FYNNEI. The CDR3 sequence is 12 residues long. The CDR3 DNA follows: TGTGCCAGCACTAGCGACCGGTACGAGCAGTACTTC. Amino acid sequence: CASTSDRYEQYF.

V usage is TRBV19 and J usage is TRBJ2-6; 8 bases are shared with TRBD2. Germline CDR1 is LNHDA and CDR2 is SQIVND (reference sequence). CDR3 length: 17 residues. V was clipped by 8 bases and J by 4 bases; unmatched bases: 13. The CDR3: CASGARGLAAGANVLTF. DNA for the CDR3: TGTGCCAGTGGCGCCCGCGGACTAGCTGCCGGGGCCAACGTCCTGACTTTC.

The rearrangement uses TRBV24-1 and TRBJ1-5; D is possibly TRBD1 (5 bases). Germline CDR1 is KGHDR and CDR2 is SFDVKD. Trimming cost V 4 bases and J 11 bases, with 17 bases left between them. The CDR3 totals 14 residues. CDR3 DNA sequence: TGTGCCACCAGTGACCAAGGGGCCCCCAGTACCCAGCATTTT. It translates to CATSDQGAPSTQHF.

This chain uses TRBV7-8 with TRBJ1-5, with unresolved D. V dropped 5 bases and J dropped 0 bases, with 14 bases sitting between them. Germline V CDR1 and CDR2: SGHVS, FQNEAQ. The CDR3 runs to 16 residues. This CDR3 reads CASSPLRENSNQPQHF. The DNA for the CDR3 is TGTGCCAGCAGCCCTCTGAGAGAAAATAGCAATCAGCCCCAGCATTTT.

This rearrangement joins TRBV5-1 to TRBJ1-3; 9 bases are shared with TRBD1. CDR1 is SGHRS and CDR2 is YFSETQ in the germline V gene. The CDR3 is 14 residues long. Unmatched junction bases numbered 4, after V lost 4 bases and J lost 5 bases. The CDR3 spells CASSMTGGRNTIYF. The CDR3 DNA reads TGCGCCAGCAGCATGACAGGGGGAAGAAACACCATATATTTT. The full variable domain, its missing parts supplied by reference TRBV5-1 and TRBJ1-3, is KAGVTQTPRYLIKTRGQQVTLSCSPISGHRSVSWYQQTPGQGLQFLFEYFSETQRNKGNFPGRFSGRQFSNSRSEMNVSTLELGDSALYLCASSMTGGRNTIYFGEGSWLTVV.

Only one count was recorded for this clone. The chain joins TRBV30 to TRBJ1-2; D possibly corresponds to TRBD1 (5 bases). Per germline, CDR1 GTSNPN and CDR2 SVGIG (reference sequence). The CDR3 loop spans 14 amino acids. Trimming pared 1 base from V and 5 bases from J, leaving 14 bases between. Here the CDR3 reads CAWSAGREWYGYTF. The CDR3 coding sequence is TGTGCCTGGAGTGCGGGACGGGAGTGGTATGGCTACACCTTC.

This clone was counted a single time. This chain connects TRBV10-1 to TRBJ2-7; D gene unclear. Germline V CDR1 and CDR2: WNHNN, SYGVQD (reference sequence). The CDR3 runs 13 residues. V shed 3 bases and J shed 6 bases, with 12 bases lying between them. CDR3 coding DNA: TGCGCCAGCAGTGACCCGGGTGATGGCGAGCAGTACTTC. Protein: CASSDPGDGEQYF.

J is TRBJ1-6 and V is TRBV10-2; D call uncertain. CDR3 size: 14 residues. V was shortened by 2 bases and J by 6 bases, with 8 bases between the two germline ends. Germline CDR1 is WSHSY and CDR2 is SAAADI. DNA for the CDR3: TGCGCCAGCAGTGAGGAGCCCTTTAATTCACCCCTCCACTTT. The encoded protein is CASSEEPFNSPLHF.

The CDR3 coding sequence is TGTGCCAGCAGTGAAGCCGGACAGGGGAACACTGAAGCTTTCTTT. Protein sequence: CASSEAGQGNTEAFF. The V gene is TRBV2, the J gene TRBJ1-1; 8 positions match TRBD1. CDR3 length: 15 amino acids. J was trimmed by 1 base and V by 0 bases; bases with no gene match: 1. Germline V gene sequence: CDR1 SNHLY, CDR2 FYNNEI. Based on the CDR3 plus reference TRBV2 and TRBJ1-1, the full variable domain is EPEVTQTPSHQVTQMGQEVILRCVPISNHLYFYWYRQILGQKVEFLVSFYNNEISEKSEIFDDQFSVERPDGSNFTLKIRSTKLEDSAMYFCASSEAGQGNTEAFFGQGTRLTVV.

This clone was seen a handful of times. The rearrangement joins TRBV7-2 to TRBJ1-5, with TRBD1 matching over 8 bases. J was trimmed by 4 bases and V by 2 bases; bases with no gene match: 4. Looked up from germline, CDR1 is SGHTA and CDR2 is FQGNSA. There are 15 residues in the CDR3. CDR3 amino acids: CASSLRTGGNQPQHF. The CDR3 coding sequence is TGTGCCAGCAGCTTAAGAACAGGGGGTAATCAGCCCCAGCATTTT. The full variable domain, with the rest looked up from reference TRBV7-2 and TRBJ1-5, is GAGVSQSPSNKVTEKGKDVELRCDPISGHTALYWYRQSLGQGLEFLIYFQGNSAPDKSGLPSDRFSAERTGGSVSTLTIQRTQQEDSAVYLCASSLRTGGNQPQHFGDGTRLSIL.

V gene TRBV7-6 combines with J gene TRBJ2-7; maybe TRBD2 (5 bases). This CDR3 is built from 13 residues. V lost 4 bases and J 4 bases, leaving 11 bases between the germline ends. Germline-derived CDR1 and CDR2 are SGHVS and FNYEAQ. Here the CDR3 DNA reads TGTGCCAGCAGCTCCCTCCGGGGATACGAGCAGTACTTC. This sequence encodes CASSSLRGYEQYF.

The gene calls are TRBV5-1 and TRBJ2-5; tentatively, D is TRBD2 (7 bases). The CDR3 length is 13 residues. Germline loops: CDR1 SGHRS, CDR2 YFSETQ. V gave up 3 bases and J gave up 3 bases, with 9 bases separating them. In DNA, the CDR3 is TGCGCCAGCAGCTGGGGGGGCGAAGAGACCCAGTACTTC. It codes for CASSWGGEETQYF.

The gene calls are TRBV18 and TRBJ1-2; D not certain. Trimming removed 0 bases at V and 4 bases at J, with 6 bases between. This CDR3 region has 13 residues. Per germline, CDR1 KGHSH and CDR2 LQKENI. CDR3 nucleotide sequence: TGTGCCAGCTCACCACCGGCTTCCTATGGCTACACCTTC. Residues: CASSPPASYGYTF. Filled out from reference TRBV18 and TRBJ1-2, the complete variable domain reads NAGVMQNPRHLVRRRGQEARLRCSPMKGHSHVYWYRQLPEEGLKFMVYLQKENIIDESGMPKERFSAEFPKEGPSILRIQQVVRGDSAAYFCASSPPASYGYTFGSGTRLTVV.

The CDR3 here is CATSRSMTSGGLETQYF. CDR3 DNA sequence: TGTGCCACCAGCAGAAGCATGACTAGCGGGGGATTGGAGACCCAGTACTTC. The V gene is TRBV15, the J gene TRBJ2-5, with TRBD2 matching 12 bases. This CDR3 is built from 17 residues. CDR1 and CDR2 from the germline V gene are LNHNV and YYDKDF (reference sequence). Trimming cost V 2 bases and J 5 bases; bases outside gene matches: 9.

This chain's CDR3 is CASSPGTGVETQYF. DNA of the CDR3: TGTGCCAGTAGCCCTGGGACAGGGGTGGAGACCCAGTACTTC. The rearrangement links TRBV19 to TRBJ2-5; 10 bases fit TRBD1. Germline trimming cut 6 bases from V and 5 bases from J; bases unmatched to any gene: 6. CDR3 size: 14 residues. CDR1 LNHDA and CDR2 SQIVND come from the germline V gene (reference sequence).

This chain uses TRBV5-4 with TRBJ1-2, with D perhaps matching TRBD1 (5 bases). CDR1 and CDR2 from the germline V gene are SGHNT and YYREEE (reference sequence). This CDR3 contains 13 residues. V was trimmed by 4 bases and J by 2 bases, leaving 9 bases between them. This CDR3 is CASSAGVNYGYTF. The CDR3 DNA reads TGTGCCAGCAGCGCGGGGGTGAACTATGGCTACACCTTC. Drawing the rest from reference TRBV5-4 and TRBJ1-2, the complete variable domain is ETGVTQSPTHLIKTRGQQVTLRCSSQSGHNTVSWYQQALGQGPQFIFQYYREEENGRGNFPPRFSGLQFPNYSSELNVNALELDDSALYLCASSAGVNYGYTFGSGTRLTVV.

The chain joins TRBV5-4 to TRBJ1-2; D is unclear. Germline lookup yields CDR1 SGHNT and CDR2 YYREEE (reference sequence). Between the trimmed V and J ends, which lost 4 bases and 5 bases, there was a span of 15 bases. This CDR3 has 14 residues. CDR3 protein: CASSMTYDEYGYTF. CDR3 in DNA: TGTGCCAGCAGCATGACATACGACGAATATGGCTACACCTTC.

The V call is TRBV12-5, the J call TRBJ1-6; TRBD1 aligns across 9 bases. Germline V lookup: CDR1 LGHNT, CDR2 FRNRAP. V trimming: 3 bases; J trimming: 3 bases; junction bases outside the gene matches: 3. The CDR3 runs 16 residues. The DNA of the CDR3 is TGTGCTAGTGGTTTCCCGGGACAGGGCTATAATTCACCCCTCCACTTT. This translates into CASGFPGQGYNSPLHF.

V is TRBV5-1 and J is TRBJ2-5, with a tentative D call TRBD2 (5 bases). This CDR3 has 14 amino acids. Trimming left V 4 bases short and J 1 base short, with 11 bases between. In germline, CDR1 is SGHRS, CDR2 YFSETQ. DNA of the CDR3: TGCGCCAGCAGCAAGGACTCTCTCCAAGAGACCCAGTACTTC. Translating it yields CASSKDSLQETQYF.